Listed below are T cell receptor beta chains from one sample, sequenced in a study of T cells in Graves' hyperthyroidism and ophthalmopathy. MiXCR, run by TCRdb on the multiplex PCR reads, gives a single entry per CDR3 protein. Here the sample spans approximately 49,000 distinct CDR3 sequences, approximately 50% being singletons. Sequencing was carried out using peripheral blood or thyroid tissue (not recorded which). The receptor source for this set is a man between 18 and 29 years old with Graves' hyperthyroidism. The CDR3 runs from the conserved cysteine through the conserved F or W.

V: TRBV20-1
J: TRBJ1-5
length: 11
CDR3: CSAREARLQHF

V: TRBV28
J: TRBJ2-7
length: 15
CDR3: CASSLEGQGSYEQYF

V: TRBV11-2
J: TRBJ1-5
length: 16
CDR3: CASSLLKADSNQPQHF

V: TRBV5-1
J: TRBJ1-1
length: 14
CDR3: CASSGTAGITEAFF

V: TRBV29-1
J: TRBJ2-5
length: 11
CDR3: CSVVHTETQYF

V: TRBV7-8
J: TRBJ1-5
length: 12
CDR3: CASGTGNQPQHF

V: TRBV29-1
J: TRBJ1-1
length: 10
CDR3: CSATVGEAFF

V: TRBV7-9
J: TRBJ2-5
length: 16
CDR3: CASSLEAGGIVETQYF

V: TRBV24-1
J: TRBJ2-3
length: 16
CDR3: CATSDRPGLAADTQYF

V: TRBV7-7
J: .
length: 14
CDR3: CASSFGTDQETQYF

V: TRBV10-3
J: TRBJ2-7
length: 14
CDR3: CAISARERAYEQYF

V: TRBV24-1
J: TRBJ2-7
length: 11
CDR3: CATSDFYEQYF

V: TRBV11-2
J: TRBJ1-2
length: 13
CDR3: CASSPGVSYGYTF

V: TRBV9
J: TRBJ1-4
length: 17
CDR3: CASSVASGGQGLEKLFF